This T cell receptor beta chain emerged from a study of T cell responses to AZD1222 COVID-19 vaccine. Regarding the study as a whole: Among vaccine-associated CD4 TCRs, coverage spanned spike, with dominance at 160-218 and 743-854.

Worth noting for this clone: What it binds is unknown.

Only in-frame clones appear in the TCRdb table, and some are missing; sequencing was by immunoSEQ multiplex PCR. The sample shows fewer than 120,000 clones, about 95% of them seen only once. V was cut by 0 bases and J by 3 bases, with 9 bases left in between. CDR3 length equals 15 residues. Germline-derived CDR1 and CDR2 are MNHEY and SMNVEV (reference sequence). This clonotype originated in an adult who received the AZD1222 COVID-19 vaccine. The starting material was peripheral blood, obtained 28 days after the second AZD1222 dose. This chain joins TRBV27 and TRBJ1-3; perhaps TRBD1 as D (6 bases). CDR3 region: CASSLSRTDGNTIYF. The CDR3 DNA reads as TGTGCCAGCAGTTTATCGAGGACAGATGGAAACACCATATATTTT.